The present T cell receptor beta chain was sequenced within a study of T cells in Graves' hyperthyroidism and ophthalmopathy. Only a few counts were recorded for this clonotype. Its specificity is not known. Study-level results: Most thyroid-expanded clonotypes above 0.001 were also found in blood.

V shed 5 bases, J shed 0 bases, and the junction held 7 bases outside the gene matches. This CDR3 has 16 residues. The germline gives CDR1 SGHTA, CDR2 FQGNSA. Amplified regions were TCR beta CDR3 sequences from RNA transcripts. Researchers ran a first-round RT-PCR on the TCR CDR3 using the HTBI primer set. TCRdb reanalysed the multiplex PCR reads using MiXCR and keeps one entry per CDR3 protein. Among over 650,000 distinct CDR3 sequences listed, roughly 46% were seen once. Lactation, pregnancy, other autoimmune disease or uncontrolled infection led to exclusion of patients. The clonotype was recovered from an adult man with Graves' disease, either hyperthyroidism or ophthalmopathy (not recorded which). This sequence joins TRBV7-2 and TRBJ2-7; 10 bases align to TRBD2. The sequenced sample consisted of peripheral blood or thyroid tissue (not recorded which). The CDR3 DNA follows: TGTGCCAGCAGCCCTAGACTAGCGGGTTCCTCCTACGAGCAGTACTTC. Amino acid sequence: CASSPRLAGSSYEQYF.